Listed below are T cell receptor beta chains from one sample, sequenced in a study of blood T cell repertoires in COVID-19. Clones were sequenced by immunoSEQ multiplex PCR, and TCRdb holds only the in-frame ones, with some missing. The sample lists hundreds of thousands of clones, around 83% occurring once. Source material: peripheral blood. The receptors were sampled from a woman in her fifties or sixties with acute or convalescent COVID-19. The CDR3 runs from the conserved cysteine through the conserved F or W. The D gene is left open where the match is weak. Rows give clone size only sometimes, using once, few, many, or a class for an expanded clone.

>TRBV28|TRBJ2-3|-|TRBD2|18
TGTGCCAGCAGTTTCCAACGGGCCAGCGGGAGAAGCACAGATACGCAGTATTTT
CASSFQRASGRSTDTQYF
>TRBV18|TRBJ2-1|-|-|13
TGTGCCAGCAAGTCAGCGGAATACAATGAGCAGTTCTTC
CASKSAEYNEQFF
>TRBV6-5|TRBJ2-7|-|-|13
TGTGCCAGCAGTTACTCTAAGGGGAACGAGCAGTACTTC
CASSYSKGNEQYF
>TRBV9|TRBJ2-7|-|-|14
TGTGCCAGCAGCGTAGGAGACTCCTCCTACGAGCAGTACTTC
CASSVGDSSYEQYF
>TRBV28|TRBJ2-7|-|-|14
TGTGCCAGCAGTTTGAGCGGGTACCTCGGTGAGCAGTACTTC
CASSLSGYLGEQYF
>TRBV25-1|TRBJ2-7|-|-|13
TGTGCCAGCAGCGAAGACAGCGCCTACGAGCAGTACTTC
CASSEDSAYEQYF
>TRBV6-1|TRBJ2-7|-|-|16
TGTGCCAGCAGTGAAGCGGGGAGTACCGTCTCCTACGAGCAGTACTTC
CASSEAGSTVSYEQYF
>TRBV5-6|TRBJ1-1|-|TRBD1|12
TGTGCCAGCAGCCCTACAGGGGGAGGAGCTTTCTTT
CASSPTGGGAFF
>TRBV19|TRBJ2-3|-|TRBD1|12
TGTGCCAGTAGTCAGACAGGGGATACGCAGTATTTT
CASSQTGDTQYF
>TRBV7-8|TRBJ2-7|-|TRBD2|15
TGTGCCAGCAGCCCACGGACTAGCGGGAGCGGCGAGCAGTACTTC
CASSPRTSGSGEQYF
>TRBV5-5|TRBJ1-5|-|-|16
TGTGCCAGCAGCTTGAATCTAGGGGATAGCAATCAGCCCCAGCATTTT
CASSLNLGDSNQPQHF
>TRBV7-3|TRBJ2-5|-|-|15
TGTGCCAGCAGCTTATCGGGTAGCTCACGGGAGACCCAGTACTTC
CASSLSGSSRETQYF
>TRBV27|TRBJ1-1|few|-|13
TGTGCCAGCAGTTTCCACCGGACAGCTGAAGCTTTCTTT
CASSFHRTAEAFF
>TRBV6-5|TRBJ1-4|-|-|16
TGTGCCAGCAGTTTCAGGGGTGGAGCAACTAATGAAAAACTGTTTTTT
CASSFRGGATNEKLFF
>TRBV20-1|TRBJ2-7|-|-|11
TGCAGGGCAGGAGGAAGTCACGAGCAGTACTTC
CRAGGSHEQYF
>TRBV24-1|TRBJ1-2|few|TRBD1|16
TGTGCCACCAGTGACGGCTCCGGGACAGGGAAGCATGGCTACACCTTC
CATSDGSGTGKHGYTF
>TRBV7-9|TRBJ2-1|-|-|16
TGTGCCAGCAGTTACACAGGGCGTCCGGAGTACAATGAGCAGTTCTTC
CASSYTGRPEYNEQFF
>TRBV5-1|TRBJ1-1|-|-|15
TGCGCCAGCAGCTTGGTTGGGACTCCTAACACTGAAGCTTTCTTT
CASSLVGTPNTEAFF
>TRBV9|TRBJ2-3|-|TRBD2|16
TGTGCCAGCAGCGTCAATAGCGGGAGAAACACAGATACGCAGTATTTT
CASSVNSGRNTDTQYF
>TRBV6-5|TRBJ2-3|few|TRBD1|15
TGTGCCAGCAGGGGGACAGTTTCTAGCACAGATACGCAGTATTTT
CASRGTVSSTDTQYF
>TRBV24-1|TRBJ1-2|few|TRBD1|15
TGTGCCACCAGTGATACGACAGGGGGCGACTATGGCTACACCTTC
CATSDTTGGDYGYTF
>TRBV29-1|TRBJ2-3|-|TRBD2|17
TGCAGCACGAATCGGGCTAGCGGGGGACTACACACAGATACGCAGTATTTT
CSTNRASGGLHTDTQYF
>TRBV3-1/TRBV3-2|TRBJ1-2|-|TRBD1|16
TGTGCCAGCAGCCAAGGTCCGGGACAGGGAGCGAATGGCTACACCTTC
CASSQGPGQGANGYTF
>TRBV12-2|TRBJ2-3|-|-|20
TGTGCAAGTCGCCTCCTCCTTCCCGGTAGCGGGAGGCCACCGGGAGGTACGCAGTATTTT
CASRLLLPGSGRPPGGTQYF
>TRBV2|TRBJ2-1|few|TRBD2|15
TGTGCCAGCAGTGAGAGCGGGAGGGCCTGGGGTGAGCAGTTCTTC
CASSESGRAWGEQFF
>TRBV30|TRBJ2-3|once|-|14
TGTGCCTGGAGTTCCGGTTGGAGCACAGATACGCAGTATTTT
CAWSSGWSTDTQYF
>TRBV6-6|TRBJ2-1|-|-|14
TGTGCCAGTTCGACTACCCAAAGTTACAATGAGCAGTTCTTC
CASSTTQSYNEQFF
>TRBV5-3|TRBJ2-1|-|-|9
TGTGCCAGAAGCTTGCAACAGTTCTTC
CARSLQQFF
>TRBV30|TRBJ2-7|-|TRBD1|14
TGTGCCTGGAGTGGGGGACAGGCGTATAACGAGCAGTACTTC
CAWSGGQAYNEQYF
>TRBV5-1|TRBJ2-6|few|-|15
TGCGCCAGCAGCTTGGAGAGCTCTGGGGCCAACGTCCTGACTTTC
CASSLESSGANVLTF
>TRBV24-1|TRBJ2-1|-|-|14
TGTGCCACCAGTGATCTAACCCTTAGTGATGAGCAGTTCTTC
CATSDLTLSDEQFF
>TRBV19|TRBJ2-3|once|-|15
TGTGCCAGTAGTATTATCCCCTCCGAGGCAGATACGCAGTATTTT
CASSIIPSEADTQYF